Shown below are 10 T cell receptor beta chains from a single sample sequenced in a study of cytomegalovirus exposure and HLA in healthy donors (dated by TCRdb to between 2016 and 2019). The method behind the library was the immunoSEQ multiplex PCR assay. For the multiplex PCR, a mixture combining 60 forward primers for TCR Vbeta segments and 13 reverse primers for TCR Jbeta segments was used. Imported from immuneACCESS, the table was reduced by TCRdb to in-frame sequences with V and J called. These copies leave out some clones; in studies compared against another copy, an unresolved V gene accounts for under half, and the cause of the remainder is not known. This sample's records show fewer than 110,000 clones. Of the sample, about 3.2% is held by the ten largest clones. The material sequenced was PBMCs. These receptors were obtained from a man aged 40-50 years in good health and CMV-seronegative.

The rearrangement uses TRBV27 and TRBJ2-7; unclear D gene. V dropped 5 bases and J dropped 7 bases, with 18 bases sitting between them. CDR3 length: 14 amino acids. In germline, CDR1 is MNHEY, CDR2 SMNVEV (reference sequence). CDR3 amino acids: CASSTPPRPEEQYF. CDR3 nucleotide sequence: TGTGCCAGCAGTACCCCCCCCCGCCCCGAGGAGCAGTACTTC.

This chain uses TRBV18 with TRBJ2-3; the D is unclear. Trimming took 6 bases from V and 4 from J, leaving 14 bases between them. The CDR3 has 14 residues. Germline values: CDR1 KGHSH, CDR2 LQKENI. The CDR3 region is CASSTGGFADTQYF. The CDR3 coding sequence is TGTGCCAGCTCGACGGGTGGGTTCGCAGATACGCAGTATTTT.

The chain has TRBV10-3 and TRBJ2-3; possible D gene TRBD2, 5 bases. Trimming pared 10 bases from V and 5 bases from J, leaving 19 bases between. CDR1 and CDR2 from the germline V gene are ENHRY and SYGVKD. CDR3 length: 14 residues. The CDR3 nucleotides are TGTGCCACCTTCGGGCTAGCAACCGGAGATACGCAGTATTTT. Its translation is CATFGLATGDTQYF.

The chain links TRBV7-2 to TRBJ1-2; 9 bases align to TRBD1. J gave up 8 bases and V 5 bases, and 15 bases lay outside the gene matches. Germline values: CDR1 SGHTA, CDR2 FQGNSA. The CDR3 loop spans 16 amino acids. The CDR3 sequence is CASSPGSSDRGVGYTF. CDR3 bases: TGTGCCAGCAGCCCTGGTTCGAGTGACAGGGGGGTAGGCTACACCTTC.

The genes are TRBV7-2 and TRBJ2-3, with 8 bases fitting TRBD1. Germline CDR1 and CDR2: SGHTA and FQGNSA. This CDR3 is built from 15 residues. V lost 5 bases, J lost 5 bases, and 9 bases stayed unmatched. CDR3 amino acids: CASSTYQGAEDTQYF. Written as DNA, the CDR3 is TGTGCCAGCAGCACCTACCAGGGGGCGGAAGATACGCAGTATTTT.

The chain combines TRBV14 with TRBJ1-4, with D possibly being TRBD1 (5 bases). Germline loops: CDR1 SGHDN, CDR2 FVKESK. V lost 0 bases and J lost 7, with 9 bases in between. The CDR3 length is 14 residues. CDR3 region: CASSQDLRVEKLFF. The CDR3 nucleotides read TGTGCCAGCAGCCAAGATCTCAGGGTTGAAAAACTGTTTTTT.

This chain uses TRBV19 with TRBJ1-5; tentatively, D is TRBD1 (5 bases). The V and J ends lost 3 bases and 11 bases respectively, with 14 bases between them. CDR3 length equals 13 residues. The germline gives CDR1 LNHDA, CDR2 SQIVND (reference sequence). This CDR3 reads CASSMTAHSTQHF. For the CDR3, the DNA is TGTGCCAGTAGTATGACAGCGCATTCGACCCAGCATTTT.

V usage is TRBV6-1 and J usage is TRBJ2-6; 7 nucleotides match TRBD1. The CDR3 has 17 residues. V dropped 3 bases and J dropped 4; count of bases not matched to a gene: 9. Germline CDR1 reads MNHNS; CDR2 reads SASEGT. CDR3 bases: TGTGCCAGCAGTGACGGGACAGCCCGGCCCGGGGCCAACGTCCTGACTTTC. This gives the protein CASSDGTARPGANVLTF.

This sequence joins TRBV11-2 and TRBJ2-7; TRBD1 matches 7 bases. V shed 4 bases, J shed 3 bases, and the junction held 9 bases outside the gene matches. The CDR3 has 15 amino acids. Germline CDR1 is SGHAT and CDR2 is FQNNGV. The CDR3 DNA sequence: TGTGCCAGCAGCTCCCTTACAGGGGCCGACTACGAGCAGTACTTC. Translated, it gives CASSSLTGADYEQYF. Variable domain in full (rest from reference TRBV11-2 and TRBJ2-7): EAGVAQSPRYKIIEKRQSVAFWCNPISGHATLYWYQQILGQGPKLLIQFQNNGVVDDSQLPKDRFSAERLKGVDSTLKIQPAKLEDSAVYLCASSSLTGADYEQYFGPGTRLTVT.

V gene TRBV29-1 combines with J gene TRBJ1-2, with a weak D call TRBD1 (5 bases). V was trimmed by 4 bases and J by 3 bases, leaving 12 bases between them. The length of the CDR3 is 13 residues. CDR1 and CDR2 (germline): SQVTM, ANQGSEA. CDR3 nucleotide sequence: TGCAGCGTTGGTGCGGGGCGCGACTATGGCTACACCTTC. Protein product: CSVGAGRDYGYTF.